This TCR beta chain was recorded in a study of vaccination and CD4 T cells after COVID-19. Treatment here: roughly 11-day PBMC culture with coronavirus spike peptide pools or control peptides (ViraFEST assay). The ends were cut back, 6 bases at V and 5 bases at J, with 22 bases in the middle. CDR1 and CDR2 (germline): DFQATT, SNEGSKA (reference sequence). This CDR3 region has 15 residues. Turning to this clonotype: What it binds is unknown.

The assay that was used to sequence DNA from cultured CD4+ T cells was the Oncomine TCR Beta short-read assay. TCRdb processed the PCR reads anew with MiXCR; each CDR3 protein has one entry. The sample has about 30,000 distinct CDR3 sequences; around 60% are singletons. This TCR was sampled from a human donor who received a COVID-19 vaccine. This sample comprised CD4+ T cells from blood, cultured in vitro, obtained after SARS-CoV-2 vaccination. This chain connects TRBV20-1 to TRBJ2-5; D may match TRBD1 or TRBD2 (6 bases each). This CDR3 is CSAPVPGARGETQYF. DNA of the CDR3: TGCAGTGCCCCCGTCCCGGGGGCGAGAGGGGAGACCCAGTACTTC.